This T cell receptor beta chain is drawn from a study of T cells expressing NK-cell markers. The germline V gene has CDR1 SEHNR and CDR2 FQNEAQ (reference sequence). CDR3 length equals 16 residues. TCRdb reanalyzed the 5' RACE reads and collapses them to one entry per CDR3 protein, without DNA. In total, the table holds about 160,000 distinct CDR3 sequences. V usage is TRBV7-9 and J usage is TRBJ2-3; with no DNA, the TCRdb D assignment of TRBD1 cannot be verified. Sequences were obtained from blood T cells: a sorted CD56 or NKG2C T cell subset, CD4+ or CD8+ T cells, or bulk PBMC T cells (not recorded which). This receptor was obtained from a man aged 18-75 years in good health. The CDR3 sequence: CASNPKGGAPGDTQYF.